The 18 T cell receptor beta chains reported below all come from one sample, sequenced in a study of T cell changes during pregnancy in multiple sclerosis. Using immunoSEQ multiplex PCR, the repertoire was profiled, and TCRdb retains in-frame clones only, with some absent. The sample holds 50,000 or so clones, roughly nine tenths seen once. The sequences come from CD8+ T cells from peripheral blood mononuclear cells, collected after pregnancy. These receptor sequences come from a female donor with multiple sclerosis, enrolled in a pregnancy study.

This clone is a singleton in its sample. The V call is TRBV2, the J call TRBJ2-6, with 9 bases that match TRBD1. Germline CDR1 SNHLY, CDR2 FYNNEI. Trimming at V came to 3 bases and at J to 0 bases, leaving 9 bases not matched to a gene. The CDR3 loop spans 19 amino acids. The CDR3 sequence is CASSDLFWDRASGANVLTF. CDR3 coding DNA: TGTGCCAGCAGTGATCTTTTTTGGGACAGGGCCTCTGGGGCCAACGTCCTGACTTTC.

The rearrangement uses TRBV7-9 and TRBJ2-7; 10 positions agree with TRBD1. CDR3 size: 15 residues. J gave up 5 bases and V 8 bases, and 12 bases lay outside the gene matches. Germline CDR1 and CDR2: SEHNR and FQNEAQ (reference sequence). The CDR3 sequence is CASARGRDRGNEQYF. Here the CDR3 DNA reads TGTGCCAGCGCTCGCGGGCGGGACAGGGGTAACGAGCAGTACTTC.

This sequence joins TRBV5-1 and TRBJ2-6; TRBD1 aligns across 10 bases. Germline V gene data show CDR1 as SGHRS and CDR2 as YFSETQ. V lost 4 bases to trimming and J lost 2 bases; unmatched junction nucleotides: 12. The CDR3 covers 19 residues. In DNA, the CDR3 is TGCGCCAGCAGCCCCCAGGGGGACAGGGGAAGAACTGGGGCCAACGTCCTGACTTTC. It specifies CASSPQGDRGRTGANVLTF.

This clone was seen just once. The rearrangement links TRBV4-1 to TRBJ1-5; D unresolved. Germline V CDR1 and CDR2: MGHRA, YSYEKL. Trimming removed 2 bases at V and 4 bases at J, with 9 bases between. The CDR3 is 14 residues long. CDR3 in amino acids: CASSQRTDNQPQHF. In DNA, the CDR3 is TGCGCCAGCAGCCAACGGACTGATAATCAGCCCCAGCATTTT.

The chain combines TRBV6-5 with TRBJ2-5; 9 bases are shared with TRBD1. Germline-derived CDR1 and CDR2 are MNHEY and SVGAGI. V shed 9 bases and J 5 bases; nucleotides not matched to a gene: 4. The CDR3 runs to 12 residues. Here the CDR3 reads CASTGGFETQYF. The CDR3 DNA follows: TGTGCCAGTACAGGGGGCTTTGAGACCCAGTACTTC.

Here the CDR3 reads CASSFGGNSPLHF. DNA of the CDR3: TGTGCCAGCAGCTTCGGGGGTAATTCACCCCTCCACTTT. The rearrangement joins TRBV13 to TRBJ1-6; a weak D match, TRBD1 (5 bases). This CDR3 region has 13 residues. Trimming removed 3 bases from V and 6 bases from J, with 6 bases in between. From germline, CDR1 is PRHDT and CDR2 FYEKMQ (reference sequence).

This sequence joins TRBV27 and TRBJ2-5; no definite D call. The CDR3 loop spans 14 amino acids. The V end lost 0 bases, the J end lost 0 bases, and 5 bases lay between the germline ends. Germline assignment: CDR1 MNHEY and CDR2 SMNVEV (reference sequence). CDR3 amino acids: CASSLSGYQETQYF. CDR3 in DNA: TGTGCCAGCAGTTTATCGGGCTACCAAGAGACCCAGTACTTC.

As concerns this clone: Other DNA sequences from this sample encode an identical CDR3 as well. This chain links TRBV6-5 with TRBJ2-1; 8 nucleotides agree with TRBD1. There are 15 residues in the CDR3. The V segment lost 4 bases and the J segment 1 base; nucleotides outside the gene matches: 3. The germline CDR1 and CDR2 sequences are MNHEY and SVGAGI. CDR3 amino acids: CASSSGQGSYNEQFF. CDR3 DNA sequence: TGTGCCAGCAGTTCCGGACAGGGATCCTACAATGAGCAGTTCTTC.

The chain carries TRBV6-5 and TRBJ2-7; TRBD1 matches at 7 bases. Germline lookup yields CDR1 MNHEY and CDR2 SVGAGI. Trimming at V came to 4 bases and at J to 2 bases, leaving 5 bases not matched to a gene. CDR3 length: 14 amino acids. The CDR3 reads CASSSSTGTYEQYF. The CDR3 DNA is TGTGCCAGCAGTTCCTCGACAGGGACCTACGAGCAGTACTTC.

This clone was seen only a few times. V is TRBV6-1 and J is TRBJ2-1, with TRBD2 matching 8 bases. This CDR3 spans 15 amino acids. Trimming cost V 3 bases and J 6 bases; bases outside gene matches: 7. Per germline, CDR1 MNHNS and CDR2 SASEGT. The CDR3 region is CASSEISGAVNEQFF. For the CDR3, the DNA is TGTGCCAGCAGTGAGATTAGCGGGGCCGTCAATGAGCAGTTCTTC.

V gene TRBV25-1 combines with J gene TRBJ1-1, with 9 bases identical to TRBD1. Per the germline V gene, CDR1 is MGHDK and CDR2 is SYGVNS. The CDR3 sequence is 13 residues long. V trimming: 7 bases; J trimming: 7 bases; junction bases outside the gene matches: 7. DNA of the CDR3: TGTGCCAGCAATCCGACAGGGGGTTTTGAAGCTTTCTTT. As protein: CASNPTGGFEAFF.

This clone came up once. At the DNA level, this CDR3 is encoded by other sequences in the same sample as well. The chain recombines TRBV5-1 with TRBJ2-7; 7 bases align to TRBD1. This CDR3 spans 14 amino acids. Germline CDR1 SGHRS, CDR2 YFSETQ. V lost 0 bases and J lost 5; bases outside the gene matches: 5. The CDR3 loop reads CASSLGQGRNEQYF. CDR3 sequence (DNA): TGCGCCAGCAGCTTGGGACAGGGAAGGAACGAGCAGTACTTC.

The V call is TRBV13, the J call TRBJ1-4; TRBD1 is a possible D gene (5 bases). This CDR3 is built from 12 residues. Trimming left V 2 bases short and J 8 bases short, with 6 bases between. CDR1 and CDR2 (germline): PRHDT, FYEKMQ (reference sequence). The DNA of the CDR3 is TGTGCCAGCAGCTTAAGGGGAGAAAAACTGTTTTTT. It codes for CASSLRGEKLFF.

The chain employs TRBV5-1 and TRBJ2-1, with 8 bases fitting TRBD1. V was clipped by 3 bases and J by 6 bases; unmatched bases: 5. This CDR3 has 14 amino acids. The germline V gene has CDR1 SGHRS and CDR2 YFSETQ. CDR3 region: CASSSRGQVNEQFF. The CDR3 nucleotides read TGCGCCAGCAGCTCACGGGGACAGGTCAATGAGCAGTTCTTC.

The rearrangement joins TRBV29-1 to TRBJ2-5; 7 nucleotides line up with TRBD2. CDR1 SQVTM and CDR2 ANQGSEA come from the germline V gene. The ends lost 7 bases at V and 2 bases at J; junction bases unmatched: 10. The CDR3 totals 14 residues. CDR3 bases: TGCAGCGGTGGATCCGGGACTAAACAAGAGACCCAGTACTTC. This encodes CSGGSGTKQETQYF.

This sequence joins TRBV27 and TRBJ1-4; the match to TRBD1 covers 8 bases. There are 13 residues in the CDR3. The V gene's germline CDR1 is MNHEY and CDR2 SMNVEV (reference sequence). V was clipped by 7 bases and J by 6 bases; unmatched bases: 4. The DNA of the CDR3 is TGTGCCAGCAAGACAGGGGAGGATGAAAAACTGTTTTTT. This codes for CASKTGEDEKLFF. Based on the CDR3 plus reference TRBV27 and TRBJ1-4, the full variable domain is EAQVTQNPRYLITVTGKKLTVTCSQNMNHEYMSWYRQDPGLGLRQIYYSMNVEVTDKGDVPEGYKVSRKEKRNFPLILESPSPNQTSLYFCASKTGEDEKLFFGSGTQLSVL.

In this sample, this clone turned up a few times. The V call is TRBV6-4, the J call TRBJ2-3, with D possibly being TRBD2 (7 bases). Per the germline V gene, CDR1 is MRHNA and CDR2 is SNTAGT. Deletions cut 2 bases from V and 2 bases from J, with 8 bases between. The CDR3 loop spans 14 amino acids. CDR3: CASSDGGATDTQYF. For the CDR3, the DNA is TGTGCCAGCAGTGACGGGGGGGCCACAGATACGCAGTATTTT.

The genes are TRBV6-5 and TRBJ1-2, with 8 nucleotides matching TRBD1. CDR3 length equals 14 residues. Germline V gives CDR1 MNHEY, CDR2 SVGAGI. V shed 6 bases, J shed 3 bases, and the junction held 6 bases outside the gene matches. CDR3 nucleotides: TGTGCCAGCAGACAGGGGGAAGGGGACTATGGCTACACCTTC. Its protein is CASRQGEGDYGYTF.